The rows below give T cell receptor beta chains drawn from one sample of a study of identical twins. TCRdb ran MiXCR on the 5' RACE reads and lists one entry per CDR3 protein. The sample includes some 730,000 distinct CDR3 sequences, 15% to 20% of them seen just once. The sample also formed part of further work on T cells expressing NK-cell markers.

Sequencing was performed on PBMCs. The receptor source for this set is a woman in her late teens or twenties in good health. Each CDR3 is given with its conserved first and last residue. D genes are given only for firm matches. Some rows mark clone size as missing; the rest say once, few, many or name a class of expanded clone.

few	TRBV19	-	TRBJ2-3	CASTRGQRDTQYF	TGTGCCAGTACACGGGGCCAGAGAGATACGCAGTATTTT
-	TRBV20-1	-	TRBJ2-3	CSAGDGSTDTQYF	TGCAGTGCTGGGGACGGAAGTACAGATACGCAGTATTTT
few	TRBV12-3/TRBV12-4	-	TRBJ2-5	CASSLAHGRQETQYF	TGTGCCAGCAGTTTAGCGCACGGACGCCAAGAGACCCAGTACTTC
-	TRBV19	TRBD1	TRBJ1-2	CASTRGQNYGYTF	TGTGCCAGTACCAGGGGACAGAACTATGGCTACACCTTC
-	TRBV29-1	-	TRBJ2-5	CSVLGGQETQYF	TGCAGCGTTCTAGGGGGTCAAGAGACCCAGTACTTC
-	TRBV6-6	-	TRBJ1-1	CASSYFDPGITFF	TGTGCCAGCAGTTACTTTGATCCAGGGATAACTTTCTTT
-	TRBV29-1	-	TRBJ2-4	CSVLLAKNIQYF	TGCAGCGTTCTCTTAGCCAAAAACATTCAGTACTTC
few	TRBV12-3/TRBV12-4	-	TRBJ1-2	CASGKSGYGYTF	TGTGCCAGCGGAAAGTCGGGCTATGGCTACACCTTC
few	TRBV18	TRBD2	TRBJ2-1	CASSPRSPSGRRGNEQFF	TGTGCCAGCTCACCACGGTCCCCTAGCGGGAGAAGAGGGAATGAGCAGTTCTTC
once	TRBV20-1	TRBD2	TRBJ2-3	CSANGGADTDTQYF	TGCAGTGCTAACGGGGGGGCTGACACAGATACGCAGTATTTT
-	TRBV10-3	-	TRBJ1-2	CAISPGTSYGYTF	TGTGCCATCAGCCCCGGAACCAGCTATGGCTACACCTTC
-	TRBV20-1	TRBD2	TRBJ2-1	CSAYVGRRNEQFF	TGCAGTGCTTATGTCGGGAGGCGAAATGAGCAGTTCTTC
-	TRBV20-1	-	TRBJ2-1	CSARVSPAVNEQFF	TGCAGTGCTAGAGTCTCTCCAGCGGTCAATGAGCAGTTCTTC
-	TRBV6-2/TRBV6-3	-	TRBJ2-1	CASCHRNYNEQFF	TGTGCCAGCTGTCACCGGAATTACAATGAGCAGTTCTTC
-	TRBV12-3/TRBV12-4	-	TRBJ2-5	CASKARIGDGETQYF	TGTGCCAGCAAAGCTAGAATAGGGGACGGGGAGACCCAGTACTTC
-	TRBV5-6	-	TRBJ2-2	CASSPEWNTGELFF	TGTGCCAGCAGCCCCGAATGGAACACCGGGGAGCTGTTTTTT
few	TRBV28	-	TRBJ2-5	CASSFPGLQETQYF	TGTGCCAGCAGTTTCCCGGGACTTCAAGAGACCCAGTACTTC
many	TRBV7-2	TRBD2	TRBJ2-3	CASSLAGGRTDTQYF	TGTGCCAGCAGTTTAGCGGGGGGGCGCACAGATACGCAGTATTTT
-	TRBV5-6	-	TRBJ2-3	CASREWGDTQYF	TGTGCCAGCAGAGAGTGGGGAGATACGCAGTATTTT
-	TRBV28	-	TRBJ2-1	CARSLTQRFYTGKWSYNEQFF	TGTGCCAGGAGCCTAACCCAACGATTTTATACAGGGAAGTGGTCCTACAATGAGCAGTTCTTC
-	TRBV10-3	TRBD2	TRBJ2-1	CAINSGRDDNEQFF	TGTGCCATCAATAGCGGGAGGGACGACAATGAGCAGTTCTTC
few	TRBV12-3/TRBV12-4	-	TRBJ2-5	CASRSSVETQYF	TGTGCCAGCAGGTCTTCAGTCGAGACCCAGTACTTC
-	TRBV10-3	-	TRBJ1-2	CAITRGRASYTF	TGTGCCATCACCCGTGGCAGGGCATCCTACACCTTC